These T cell receptor beta chains were read from a single sample in a study of regulatory T cells in long-lasting Graves disease. One entry per CDR3 protein results from TCRdb running MiXCR on the multiplex PCR reads. The sample consists of approximately 400,000 distinct CDR3 sequences, 23% of them appearing once. Sample: peripheral blood mononuclear cells (PBMCs), taken when the disease was refractory, from a patient treated with antithyroid drugs. The source of these receptors is a female donor with Graves disease. CDR3s include the opening cysteine and the closing phenylalanine or tryptophan. A D gene is named only where the DNA matches it firmly. For some rows the clone size is stated as once, few or many, or as a class when expanded; others skip it.

NA	TRBV20-1	many	TRBJ2-5	TGCAGTGGAACGGACGGGCAAGAGACCCAGTACTTC	CSGTDGQETQYF
NA	TRBV28	few	TRBJ1-2	TGTGCCAGCAGTATGGGACTGACTGGGAGCCTGAGGTATGGCTACACCTTC	CASSMGLTGSLRYGYTF
NA	TRBV5-1	few	TRBJ1-1	TGCGCCAGCATCCTGGATTCACGTACAAACACTGAAGCTTTCTTT	CASILDSRTNTEAFF
TRBD1	TRBV12-3/TRBV12-4	many	TRBJ1-1	TGTGCCAGCAGTTACGGGACAGGGGTGGCTGAAGCTTTCTTT	CASSYGTGVAEAFF
NA	TRBV20-1	few	TRBJ2-5	TGCAGTGCTAGGGGGGGATTCCAAGAGACCCAGTACTTC	CSARGGFQETQYF
TRBD1	TRBV12-3/TRBV12-4	many	TRBJ2-7	TGTGCCAGCAGTTTTCTGGCGACAGGGGGGTACGAGCAGTACTTC	CASSFLATGGYEQYF
TRBD2	TRBV6-4	few	TRBJ2-3	TGTGCCAGCAGTGACTCGGCTAGCGGTAGCACAGATACGCAGTATTTT	CASSDSASGSTDTQYF
NA	TRBV19	few	TRBJ2-2	TGTGCCAGTCAAACCGACAGACTCACCGGGGAGCTGTTTTTT	CASQTDRLTGELFF
NA	TRBV28	many	TRBJ2-2	TGTGCCAGCAGCCCTTATACCACCGGGGAGCTGTTTTTT	CASSPYTTGELFF
TRBD2	TRBV6-7	NA	TRBJ2-7	TGTGCCAGCAGGACTAGCGGGAGTTTGTCGTCCTACGAGCAGTACTTC	CASRTSGSLSSYEQYF
TRBD1	TRBV28	many	TRBJ1-5	TGTGCCAGCAGTTTGGGACAGATTCAGCCCCAGCATTTT	CASSLGQIQPQHF
NA	TRBV12-3/TRBV12-4	once	TRBJ2-1	TGTGCCAGCAGTTTAGTAAGTGATGAGCAGTTCTTC	CASSLVSDEQFF
TRBD1	TRBV7-2	few	TRBJ1-1	TGTGCCAGCAGCCGAGGACAGGGCGAAGCTTTCTTT	CASSRGQGEAFF
NA	TRBV29-1	NA	TRBJ1-1	TGCAGCGTTGAAGATTCGGGGGCGTTGAACACTGAAGCTTTCTTT	CSVEDSGALNTEAFF
TRBD1	TRBV6-1	NA	TRBJ1-1	TGTGCCAGCAGTCCTCTAACGACAGGGGGTGAAGCTTTCTTT	CASSPLTTGGEAFF
TRBD2	TRBV4-2	once	TRBJ2-2	TGTGCCAGCAGACCAGCGGGAGGGGTCACCGGGGAGCTGTTTTTT	CASRPAGGVTGELFF
NA	TRBV5-6	few	TRBJ1-3	TGTGCCAGCAGCTTCAGGAATTTGAACACCATATATTTT	CASSFRNLNTIYF
TRBD1	TRBV19	NA	TRBJ2-2	TGTGCCAGTAGTCCACGGACAGGGGTGCTCACCGGGGAGCTGTTTTTT	CASSPRTGVLTGELFF
NA	TRBV5-6	many	TRBJ1-2	TGTGCCAGCAGCTTGGGGGACGTTGGTACCGTAGCCTTC	CASSLGDVGTVAF
TRBD1	TRBV5-8	NA	TRBJ2-7	TGTGCCAGCAGCCTCGCGGGGGACAGGGTTTTCCGCGAGCAGTACTTC	CASSLAGDRVFREQYF
TRBD2	TRBV25-1	NA	TRBJ2-5	TGTGCCAGCAGTGAATATTCAGGACTAGCGGGAAGAGAGACCCAGTACTTC	CASSEYSGLAGRETQYF
TRBD1	TRBV28	few	TRBJ2-6	TGTGCCAGCAGGATGACAGGGGTAGGGACTGGGGCCAACGTCCTGACTTTC	CASRMTGVGTGANVLTF
NA	TRBV2	many	TRBJ1-1	TGTGCCAGCAGTGAAGCGCTCACCCTGGACACTGAAGCTTTCTTT	CASSEALTLDTEAFF
TRBD2	TRBV12-3/TRBV12-4	many	TRBJ2-7	TGTGCCAGCAGTTCAACGGGACTAGCCGACGGATCCTACGAGCAGTACTTC	CASSSTGLADGSYEQYF
NA	TRBV14	few	TRBJ1-1	TGTGCCAGCAGCCCCCTCGAGGGACATCTTTTTGACACTGAAGCTTTCTTT	CASSPLEGHLFDTEAFF
TRBD2	TRBV12-3/TRBV12-4	many	TRBJ2-7	TGTGCCAGCAGTTATAACCCTGGCGGGAGGGCCAATTACGAGCAGTACTTC	CASSYNPGGRANYEQYF
NA	TRBV5-1	NA	TRBJ2-7	TGCGCCAGCAGCTTGGTGTTGACGGGGGGCGACTACGAGCAGTACTTC	CASSLVLTGGDYEQYF
TRBD1	TRBV10-3	few	TRBJ1-1	TGTGCCACCGAGGGGGCAACTACTGAAGCTTTCTTT	CATEGATTEAFF
NA	TRBV3-1	few	TRBJ1-3	TGTGCCAGCAGCCAGACTGCTTCGGGTGGCGGAAACACCATATATTTT	CASSQTASGGGNTIYF
TRBD1	TRBV29-1	many	TRBJ1-1	TGCAGCGTCGCGACAGGGATGGGCACTGAAGCTTTCTTT	CSVATGMGTEAFF
NA	TRBV19	few	TRBJ2-7	TGTGCCAGTAGTATCCCAGGACCCAACTCCTACGAGCAGTACTTC	CASSIPGPNSYEQYF
NA	TRBV6-5	few	TRBJ2-2	TGTGCCAGCAGTTACTCATTCGGCACCGGGGAGCTGTTTTTT	CASSYSFGTGELFF
TRBD1	TRBV29-1	few	TRBJ1-1	TGCAGCGTCACAGGGGGCTCTGAAGCTTTCTTT	CSVTGGSEAFF
NA	TRBV7-2	few	TRBJ1-4	TGTGCCAGCAGCGACCCACTGACTTGGGGCTCTAATGAAAAACTGTTTTTT	CASSDPLTWGSNEKLFF
TRBD2	TRBV20-1	few	TRBJ2-7	TGCAGTGCTCCGCGGACTAGCGGTTCCTCTGAGCAGTACTTC	CSAPRTSGSSEQYF
TRBD1	TRBV4-3	NA	TRBJ1-1	TGCGCCAGCAGCCAATCGGGACAGGGGGGAGCTTTCTTT	CASSQSGQGGAFF
TRBD1	TRBV2	many	TRBJ2-7	TGTGCCAGCAGCGGAACAGGGGTCGGCTACGAGCAGTACTTC	CASSGTGVGYEQYF
NA	TRBV2	few	TRBJ1-6	TGTGCCAGCAGTGCAGGACTGGATCACTCCTATAATTCACCCCTCCACTTT	CASSAGLDHSYNSPLHF
TRBD1	TRBV4-1	NA	TRBJ2-7	TGCGCCAGCAGCCGAGGGACAGGAGGGAATTACGAGCAGTACTTC	CASSRGTGGNYEQYF
NA	TRBV24-1	NA	TRBJ2-7	TGTGCCACCAGTGACGACAAGAACAATGAGCAGTACTTC	CATSDDKNNEQYF